A single sample gave rise to the 21 T cell receptor beta chains below, sequenced in a study of a mutant IDH1 vaccine in newly diagnosed glioma. No antigen has been identified for these receptors. Data came from immunoSEQ multiplex PCR; TCRdb stores just in-frame clones and leaves some out. The sample records tens of thousands of clones, roughly four fifths being singletons. Time point here: week 47, end of study. Vaccination comprised doses that each held 300 ug of mutant IDH1 20-mer peptide, plus topical imiquimod. This specimen was PBMCs, taken from a glioma patient whose treatment included an IDH1 peptide vaccine. The source is a man aged 35-49 years with glioma.

V is TRBV4-3 and J is TRBJ2-5; 12 bases are a match to TRBD2. The J call may be incorrect, as the DNA end agrees better with TRBJ2-7. CDR3 length: 16 amino acids. Per the germline V gene, CDR1 is LGHNA and CDR2 is YSLEER. CDR3 in amino acids: CASSQVTSGSSYEQYF. The CDR3 DNA reads as TGCGCCAGCAGCCAGGTGACTAGCGGGAGTTCCTACGAGCAGTACTTC.

The rearrangement links TRBV7-2 to TRBJ1-1, with D uncertain. The CDR3 sequence is 14 residues long. CDR1 SGHTA and CDR2 FQGNSA come from the germline V gene. V was cut by 4 bases and J by 1 base, with 10 bases left in between. CDR3 bases: TGTGCCAGCAGCTCGGCCCCCGGGAACACTGAAGCTTTCTTT. Its protein product is CASSSAPGNTEAFF.

The chain couples TRBV7-6 to TRBJ1-1; the match to TRBD1 covers 7 bases. This CDR3 comprises 14 residues. Unmatched junction bases numbered 8, after V lost 5 bases and J lost 5 bases. Germline-derived CDR1 and CDR2 are SGHVS and FNYEAQ. CDR3: CASSRTGVRTEAFF. The CDR3, as DNA: TGTGCCAGCAGCCGGACAGGAGTTAGGACTGAAGCTTTCTTT.

With regard to this clone: Other DNA sequences in the same sample also yield this CDR3. The chain couples TRBV6-6 to TRBJ1-6; D not certain. The CDR3 totals 15 residues. Germline V gives CDR1 MNHNY, CDR2 SVGAGI (reference sequence). Trimming removed 0 bases from V and 7 bases from J, with 10 bases in between. The DNA of the CDR3 is TGTGCCAGCAGTTACTCGATAGGGATCAATTCACCCCTCCACTTT. Protein product: CASSYSIGINSPLHF.

The rearrangement links TRBV21-1 to TRBJ1-5; the table gives TRBD1 as D, unverified against the DNA. TRBV21-1 is annotated as a pseudogene. The CDR3 spans 15 residues. The CDR3, as DNA: TGTGCCAGCAGCAAATATGGACAGGGTAGACAGCCCCAGCATTTT. The encoded protein is CASSKYGQGRQPQHF.

The chain joins TRBV6-5 to TRBJ1-4, with unresolved D. Trimming took off 6 bases at V and 4 bases at J, with 15 bases between the two ends. Germline V gives CDR1 MNHEY, CDR2 SVGAGI. The CDR3 loop spans 15 amino acids. CDR3 amino acids: CASRLSGAVNEKLFF. CDR3 nucleotide sequence: TGTGCCAGCAGACTCTCAGGAGCCGTTAATGAAAAACTGTTTTTT.

CDR3 in amino acids: CASSYVLEVSHYGYTF. In DNA, the CDR3 is TGTGCCAGCAGTTATGTTCTCGAGGTCAGTCACTATGGCTACACCTTC. The chain joins TRBV6-5 to TRBJ1-2; D is unresolved. The ends were cut back, 3 bases at V and 3 bases at J, with 17 bases in the middle. This CDR3 is 16 amino acids long. From germline, CDR1 is MNHEY and CDR2 SVGAGI.

This clone appeared a few times. This chain connects TRBV10-3 to TRBJ1-1; a possible D gene is TRBD1 (5 bases). CDR1 ENHRY and CDR2 SYGVKD come from the germline V gene. The CDR3 runs to 13 residues. V gave up 6 bases and J gave up 8 bases, with 16 bases separating them. CDR3 DNA sequence: TGTGCCATCAGGCAAGGCGGGGCGGGAGAAGCTTTCTTT. This encodes CAIRQGGAGEAFF.

The chain uses TRBV6-6 and TRBJ2-7; TRBD1 agrees at 7 bases. CDR1 and CDR2 from the germline V gene are MNHNY and SVGAGI (reference sequence). V was clipped by 10 bases and J by 0 bases; unmatched bases: 9. The CDR3 totals 14 residues. DNA of the CDR3: TGTGCCACTCAACAGGGGACGAGCTCCTACGAGCAGTACTTC. The encoded protein is CATQQGTSSYEQYF.

The chain links TRBV6-1 to TRBJ2-5, with 8 bases aligning to TRBD2. Germline CDR1 reads MNHNS; CDR2 reads SASEGT. CDR3 length: 15 amino acids. The V gene end was trimmed by 1 base and the J gene end by 2 bases; junction bases not matched to a gene: 3. CDR3 protein: CASSEGGGRQETQYF. DNA of the CDR3: TGTGCCAGCAGTGAAGGTGGCGGGAGGCAAGAGACCCAGTACTTC.

V usage is TRBV7-2 and J usage is TRBJ1-6; D perhaps matches TRBD1 (5 bases). Trimming cost V 4 bases and J 10 bases, with 14 bases left between them. This CDR3 comprises 14 residues. The germline gives CDR1 SGHTA, CDR2 FQGNSA. CDR3 nucleotides: TGTGCCAGCAGCTGGGGGTCTCAGCACTCACCCCTCCACTTT. It yields the protein CASSWGSQHSPLHF.

The chain joins TRBV29-1 to TRBJ2-3; D is unclear. Germline assignment: CDR1 SQVTM and CDR2 ANQGSEA. The germline V and J ends were trimmed by 2 bases and 0 bases, with 3 bases remaining between them. The CDR3 consists of 12 residues. The CDR3 protein is CSVETSTDTQYF. The DNA of the CDR3 is TGCAGCGTTGAAACAAGCACAGATACGCAGTATTTT.

The rearrangement uses TRBV29-1 and TRBJ2-7; D may be TRBD1 (5 bases). Germline V gene lookup returns CDR1 SQVTM and CDR2 ANQGSEA. The CDR3 is 13 amino acids. V was shortened by 7 bases and J by 2 bases, with 15 bases between the two germline ends. CDR3: CSAREDSAYEQYF. In nucleotides, the CDR3 is TGCAGCGCCCGAGAAGACAGCGCCTACGAGCAGTACTTC.

The chain uses TRBV15 and TRBJ1-1; TRBD1 matches at 7 bases. CDR3 length: 15 residues. CDR1 is LNHNV, CDR2 YYDKDF, per germline (reference sequence). V lost 1 base to trimming and J lost 1 base; unmatched junction nucleotides: 3. This CDR3 is CATSRVGQANTEAFF. The CDR3 DNA is TGTGCCACCAGCAGAGTCGGACAGGCGAACACTGAAGCTTTCTTT. Drawing the rest from reference TRBV15 and TRBJ1-1, the complete variable domain is DAMVIQNPRYQVTQFGKPVTLSCSQTLNHNVMYWYQQKSSQAPKLLFHYYDKDFNNEADTPDNFQSRRPNTSFCFLDIRSPGLGDTAMYLCATSRVGQANTEAFFGQGTRLTVV.

About this clone: At one end the junction does not follow the germline gene, possibly because of a read error. The CDR3 bases are TGTGCCATCAGGCAGGGAACTGAAGCTTTCTTT. It specifies CAIRQGTEAFF. The chain uses TRBV10-1 and TRBJ1-1; D is perhaps TRBD1 (5 bases). The CDR3 consists of 11 residues. The germline CDR1 and CDR2 sequences are WNHNN and SYGVQD (reference sequence).

The chain is built from TRBV6-1 and TRBJ2-7; possibly TRBD1 or TRBD2 for D (5 bases each). Trimming left V 6 bases short and J 4 bases short, with 13 bases between. Germline values: CDR1 MNHNS, CDR2 SASEGT. The CDR3 covers 13 residues. CDR3 residues: CASRGTGLYEQYF. The CDR3 coding sequence is TGTGCCAGCAGAGGGACGGGGCTATACGAGCAGTACTTC.

The V gene is TRBV19, the J gene TRBJ2-2; D is possibly TRBD1 (5 bases). The CDR3 is 13 amino acids. Germline CDR1 reads LNHDA; CDR2 reads SQIVND (reference sequence). Deletions cut 7 bases from V and 7 bases from J, with 13 bases between. The CDR3 nucleotides read TGTGCCAGTACCCCCCTAGGGGTCGGGGAGCTGTTTTTT. This translates into CASTPLGVGELFF.

The V gene is TRBV27, the J gene TRBJ2-5, with D tentatively TRBD1 (5 bases). Trimming left V 4 bases short and J 6 bases short, with 18 bases between. Germline V lookup: CDR1 MNHEY, CDR2 SMNVEV (reference sequence). The CDR3 extends over 15 amino acids. CDR3 nucleotides: TGTGCCAGCAGTTCCCCAGGCCAGGGTAAACAGACCCAGTACTTC. Translation gives CASSSPGQGKQTQYF.

This sequence joins TRBV4-3 and TRBJ1-2; 11 bases match TRBD1. The trim removed 1 base at V and 2 bases at J, leaving 3 bases unmatched. The length of the CDR3 is 16 residues. Germline loops: CDR1 LGHNA, CDR2 YSLEER. The CDR3 region has the DNA TGCGCCAGCAGCCAAGGGGGGACAGGGGGAAACTATGGCTACACCTTC. Protein: CASSQGGTGGNYGYTF.

The chain links TRBV5-1 to TRBJ2-5, with TRBD2 identical over 14 bases. From germline, CDR1 is SGHRS and CDR2 YFSETQ. The CDR3 has 16 residues. With 4 bases clipped from V and 2 bases from J, the junction kept 4 bases outside the gene matches. The CDR3 bases are TGCGCCAGCAGCCTCGGGACTAGCGGGGGACAAGAGACCCAGTACTTC. Amino acids: CASSLGTSGGQETQYF.

The chain uses TRBV4-3 and TRBJ2-3; D is unresolved. V lost 3 bases, J lost 6 bases, and 7 bases lay in between. This CDR3 is built from 12 residues. Germline lookup yields CDR1 LGHNA and CDR2 YSLEER. CDR3: CASSHDRDTQYF. CDR3 bases: TGCGCCAGCAGCCACGACCGGGATACGCAGTATTTT.